The 21 T cell receptor beta chains listed next were all sequenced from one sample in a study of T cell repertoires in cytomegalovirus infection. TCRdb passed the reads through MiXCR, listing each CDR3 protein once. The data hold 300,000 to 400,000 distinct CDR3 sequences, with roughly 29% observed a single time. Their specific antigens are unknown. This sample comprised cultured PBMCs, obtained from culture after CMV antigen stimulation. These receptors were obtained from a human donor in good health (CMV status not recorded). Some clones in this sample may be carry-over from other donors' samples.

The chain combines TRBV20-1 with TRBJ2-3; TRBD1 aligns across 7 bases. Trimming at V came to 0 bases and at J to 2 bases, leaving 5 bases not matched to a gene. CDR3 size: 15 residues. Germline V gene data show CDR1 as DFQATT and CDR2 as SNEGSKA (reference sequence). The CDR3 here is CSARDRQGVTDTQYF. The CDR3 DNA reads as TGCAGTGCTAGAGACCGACAGGGTGTCACAGATACGCAGTATTTT.

J is TRBJ2-1 and V is TRBV13; weak D call: TRBD1 (6 bases). Trimming stripped 5 bases from V and 5 bases from J, with 19 bases between. Germline CDR1 and CDR2: PRHDT and FYEKMQ (reference sequence). The CDR3 is 16 amino acids. The CDR3 nucleotides are TGTGCCAGCAGCGCCGTCGGGACACACACGAACAATGAGCAGTTCTTC. It codes for CASSAVGTHTNNEQFF.

The genes are TRBV2 and TRBJ1-1; D remains unclear. Germline V gene lookup returns CDR1 SNHLY and CDR2 FYNNEI. The CDR3 runs 14 residues. V lost 6 bases to trimming and J lost 4 bases, with 15 bases between them. CDR3 amino acids: CASSGNMEVTEAFF. In DNA form, the CDR3 reads TGTGCCAGCAGCGGTAACATGGAGGTCACTGAAGCTTTCTTT. Variable domain in full (rest from reference TRBV2 and TRBJ1-1): EPEVTQTPSHQVTQMGQEVILRCVPISNHLYFYWYRQILGQKVEFLVSFYNNEISEKSEIFDDQFSVERPDGSNFTLKIRSTKLEDSAMYFCASSGNMEVTEAFFGQGTRLTVV.

The CDR3: CASSRDRDAAQHF. The CDR3 DNA reads as TGTGCCAGCAGCCGGGACAGAGATGCGGCCCAGCATTTT. The chain uses TRBV6-5 and TRBJ1-5; 7 bases agree with TRBD1. Germline-derived CDR1 and CDR2 are MNHEY and SVGAGI. This CDR3 has 13 residues. V lost 6 bases and J lost 11; bases outside the gene matches: 10.

Details on this clonotype: The junction departs from germline at one end; a sequencing error may be responsible. The chain employs TRBV27 and TRBJ2-6, with TRBD1 as a possible D gene (5 bases). The CDR3 length is 15 residues. The V gene's germline CDR1 is MNHEY and CDR2 SMNVEV (reference sequence). The DNA for the CDR3 is TGTGCCAGCAGTTTAGACGGCTCTGGGGCCAACGTCCCGACTTTC. This gives the protein CASSLDGSGANVPTF.

The rearrangement joins TRBV27 to TRBJ2-2; 7 bases fit TRBD1. The germline V gene has CDR1 MNHEY and CDR2 SMNVEV (reference sequence). V was clipped by 6 bases and J by 0 bases; unmatched bases: 4. The CDR3 spans 15 residues. CDR3 coding DNA: TGTGCCAGCAGCACGACAGGGACGAACACCGGGGAGCTGTTTTTT. It yields the protein CASSTTGTNTGELFF.

This chain uses TRBV20-1 with TRBJ2-3, with 15 bases identical to TRBD2. The CDR3 totals 18 residues. Per the germline V gene, CDR1 is DFQATT and CDR2 is SNEGSKA (reference sequence). V shed 3 bases, J shed 0 bases, and the junction held 7 bases outside the gene matches. The CDR3 loop is CSASRGLAGGLSTDTQYF. In DNA, the CDR3 is TGCAGTGCTAGCAGGGGACTAGCGGGGGGTTTGAGCACAGATACGCAGTATTTT.

The chain recombines TRBV5-8 with TRBJ1-1; D gene uncertain. The CDR3 is made up of 14 amino acids. Trimming took 4 bases from V and 1 from J, leaving 11 bases between them. Germline CDR1 reads SGHTS; CDR2 reads YDEGEE. The CDR3 loop is CASSRFPRNTEAFF. The CDR3 coding sequence is TGTGCCAGCAGCCGCTTTCCTCGGAACACTGAAGCTTTCTTT.

This clonotype came up many times. V and J are TRBV7-9 and TRBJ2-7, with 10 positions matching TRBD2. Germline-derived CDR1 and CDR2 are SEHNR and FQNEAQ (reference sequence). V shed 5 bases, J shed 1 base, and the junction held 11 bases outside the gene matches. The CDR3 is 17 amino acids. The CDR3 region has the DNA TGTGCCAGCAGCCCATCCCTCGGGACTAGCGCTTCCTACGAGCAGTACTTC. Protein product: CASSPSLGTSASYEQYF.

This clonotype occurred a few times. The chain has TRBV6-6 and TRBJ1-1; possibly TRBD1 for D (5 bases). CDR3 length: 14 residues. The germline CDR1 and CDR2 sequences are MNHNY and SVGAGI (reference sequence). The V and J ends lost 6 bases and 3 bases respectively, with 14 bases between them. This chain's CDR3 is CASRIRQTYTEAFF. The CDR3 DNA sequence: TGTGCCAGCAGAATTCGACAGACCTACACTGAAGCTTTCTTT.

This clonotype was seen repeatedly, ten times or more. The rearrangement links TRBV12-3 or TRBV12-4 to TRBJ1-5, with 7 bases fitting TRBD1. J lost 1 base, V lost 3 bases, and 3 bases had no gene match. The CDR3 loop spans 15 amino acids. CDR3 protein: CASSFAGGSNQPQHF. CDR3 nucleotide sequence: TGTGCCAGCAGTTTCGCAGGGGGGAGCAATCAGCCCCAGCATTTT.

The V and J genes are TRBV12-3 or TRBV12-4 and TRBJ2-1, with 8 bases lining up with TRBD2. CDR3 length: 17 residues. Trimming took 6 bases from V and 0 from J; bases not matched to a gene: 10. The CDR3 nucleotides read TGTGCCAGCAGGCAGAGGACGGGAGGGAGCTCCTACAATGAGCAGTTCTTC. As protein: CASRQRTGGSSYNEQFF.

This clonotype was seen a handful of times. The J gene is TRBJ2-2, the V gene TRBV7-9; TRBD2 agrees at 8 bases. CDR1 SEHNR and CDR2 FQNEAQ come from the germline V gene (reference sequence). J was trimmed by 2 bases and V by 3 bases; bases with no gene match: 5. The CDR3 has 16 residues. CDR3 protein: CASSLMSGRNTGELFF. The CDR3, as DNA: TGTGCCAGCAGCTTGATGAGCGGGAGAAACACCGGGGAGCTGTTTTTT.

The chain uses TRBV7-8 and TRBJ2-1, with 7 bases aligning to TRBD1. V trimming: 5 bases; J trimming: 6 bases; junction bases outside the gene matches: 4. CDR1 and CDR2 (germline): SGHVS, FQNEAQ. This CDR3 region has 13 residues. The CDR3 loop is CASSPTGANEQFF. CDR3 sequence (DNA): TGTGCCAGCAGCCCTACAGGGGCCAATGAGCAGTTCTTC.

In this sample, this clonotype turned up many times. This chain uses TRBV10-3 with TRBJ1-1; unclear D gene. This CDR3 has 16 amino acids. The V and J ends lost 0 bases and 0 bases respectively, with 11 bases between them. Germline values: CDR1 ENHRY, CDR2 SYGVKD. CDR3 sequence (DNA): TGTGCCATCAGTGAGTCTCCGATGGGTCTGAACACTGAAGCTTTCTTT. Its translation is CAISESPMGLNTEAFF.

The CDR3 protein is CASTTSGGNNVLTF. The CDR3, as DNA: TGCGCCAGTACAACTTCAGGGGGGAACAACGTCCTGACTTTC. This chain connects TRBV5-1 to TRBJ2-6, with a tentative D call TRBD1 (7 bases). Germline V gene sequence: CDR1 SGHRS, CDR2 YFSETQ. The CDR3 has 14 amino acids. Trimming cost V 8 bases and J 9 bases, with 18 bases left between them.

The chain employs TRBV6-1 and TRBJ2-3; maybe TRBD2 (6 bases). Trimming shortened V by 2 bases and J by 5 bases, and 14 bases separated the two germline ends. The germline gives CDR1 MNHNS, CDR2 SASEGT. The CDR3 runs 15 residues. In DNA form, the CDR3 reads TGTGCCAGCAGTGAATTGAAGCGGGTGGGAGATACGCAGTATTTT. This sequence encodes CASSELKRVGDTQYF.

In its sample, this clonotype was seen many times. The V call is TRBV7-3, the J call TRBJ2-3, with 8 bases identical to TRBD1. The CDR3 covers 16 residues. Germline assignment: CDR1 SGHTA and CDR2 FQGTGA. V gave up 4 bases and J gave up 5 bases; unmatched junction bases: 11. As DNA, the CDR3 is TGTGCCAGCAGCTCTCCAGGGGGCCTAGATGGAGATACGCAGTATTTT. Its translation is CASSSPGGLDGDTQYF.

This clonotype appeared a few times. The germline gene is not matched at one end of the junction; a read error may be the cause. The chain is built from TRBV6-5 and TRBJ2-7; 8 nucleotides agree with TRBD1. The CDR3 is 16 residues long. Looked up from germline, CDR1 is MNHEY and CDR2 is SVGAGI. The CDR3 DNA follows: TGTGCCACCAGTCGCGTGGACCCAGACAGGGGCGGGGAGCAGTACTTC. It codes for CATSRVDPDRGGEQYF.

In this sample, this clonotype turned up a few times. The chain uses TRBV2 and TRBJ2-1; 9 nucleotides match TRBD2. The germline CDR1 and CDR2 sequences are SNHLY and FYNNEI. V lost 6 bases and J lost 4; bases outside the gene matches: 7. The CDR3 runs to 15 residues. CDR3 residues: CASSGSGSDYNEQFF. The CDR3 bases are TGTGCCAGCAGCGGTAGCGGGAGCGATTACAATGAGCAGTTCTTC.

The rearrangement joins TRBV19 to TRBJ1-1; TRBD1 is a possible D gene (5 bases). V was clipped by 4 bases and J by 4 bases, with 16 bases between them. The CDR3 is 15 residues long. The germline V gene encodes CDR1 LNHDA and CDR2 SQIVND (reference sequence). This CDR3 is CASSKGGWQGTEAFF. As DNA, the CDR3 is TGTGCCAGTAGTAAAGGAGGGTGGCAGGGCACTGAAGCTTTCTTT.